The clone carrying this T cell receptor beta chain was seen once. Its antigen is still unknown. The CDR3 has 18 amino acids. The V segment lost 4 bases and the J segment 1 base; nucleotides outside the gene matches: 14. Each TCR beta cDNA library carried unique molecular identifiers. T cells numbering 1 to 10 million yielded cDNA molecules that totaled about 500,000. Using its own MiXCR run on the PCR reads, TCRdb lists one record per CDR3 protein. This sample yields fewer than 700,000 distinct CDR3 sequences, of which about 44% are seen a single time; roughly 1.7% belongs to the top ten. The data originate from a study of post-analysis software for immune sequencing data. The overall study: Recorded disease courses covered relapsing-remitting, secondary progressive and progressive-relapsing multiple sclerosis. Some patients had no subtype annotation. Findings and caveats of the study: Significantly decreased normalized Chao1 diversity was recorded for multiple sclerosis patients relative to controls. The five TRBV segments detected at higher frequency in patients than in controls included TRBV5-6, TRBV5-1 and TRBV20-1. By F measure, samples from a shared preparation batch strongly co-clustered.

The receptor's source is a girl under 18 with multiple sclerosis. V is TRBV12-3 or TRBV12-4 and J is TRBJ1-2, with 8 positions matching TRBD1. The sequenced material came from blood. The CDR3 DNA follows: TGTGCCAGCAGTTGGGCCCGACAGGGGTTGGGATATAACTATGGCTACACCTTC. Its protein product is CASSWARQGLGYNYGYTF.